This T cell receptor beta chain was observed in a study of blood T cell repertoires in COVID-19. For the study at large: T cells, B-cell-depleted T cells, or PBMCs provided the cDNA or gDNA that served as material.

Authors' processing steps: Estimated nucleated cell counts came from reference gene primer amplification. Assay: immunoSEQ multiplex PCR; the TCRdb copy retains only in-frame clones and omits some. Clone size and the V and J calls come from that table; the DNA yielded D and trimming. The sample has about 280,000 clones, 89% seen once. Trimming took 4 bases from V and 6 from J; bases not matched to a gene: 12. Germline CDR1 reads SGHRS; CDR2 reads YFSETQ. The CDR3 has 16 amino acids. This sequence originates from a woman in her twenties or thirties with COVID-19, enrolled during active disease. Sequencing input: peripheral blood. J is TRBJ2-1 and V is TRBV5-1; 8 nucleotides align to TRBD2. CDR3: CASSPTGGGLVNEQFF. The CDR3, as DNA: TGCGCCAGCAGCCCCACCGGGGGGGGCCTAGTCAATGAGCAGTTCTTC. Full variable domain (missing parts from reference TRBV5-1 and TRBJ2-1): KAGVTQTPRYLIKTRGQQVTLSCSPISGHRSVSWYQQTPGQGLQFLFEYFSETQRNKGNFPGRFSGRQFSNSRSEMNVSTLELGDSALYLCASSPTGGGLVNEQFFGPGTRLTVL.